The 21 T cell receptor beta chains below come from one sample, sequenced in a study of blood T cell repertoires in COVID-19. TCRdb's table, derived via immunoSEQ multiplex PCR, lists solely in-frame clones and lacks some. The sample yields some 50,000 clones, around 87% seen once. The sample taken for sequencing was peripheral blood. The receptors originated from a man aged 45-65 years with active COVID-19.

The genes are TRBV5-1 and TRBJ1-1, with 8 bases matching TRBD1. The CDR3 runs 12 residues. Germline V CDR1 and CDR2: SGHRS, YFSETQ. Losses at the gene ends were 5 bases for V and 7 bases for J; bases not matched to a gene: 4. The CDR3 nucleotides read TGCGCCAGCAGATTGACAGGGGATGAAGCTTTCTTT. Its protein product is CASRLTGDEAFF.

V and J are TRBV10-3 and TRBJ2-7, with 8 bases matching TRBD2. The CDR3 totals 13 residues. Germline lookup yields CDR1 ENHRY and CDR2 SYGVKD. Losses at the gene ends were 6 bases for V and 6 bases for J; bases not matched to a gene: 7. CDR3 sequence (DNA): TGTGCCATCAGCCCGGGACTAGGAGGCGAGCAGTACTTC. This codes for CAISPGLGGEQYF.

The chain has TRBV5-1 and TRBJ1-2, with D maybe TRBD1 (6 bases). Trimming cost V 0 bases and J 7 bases, with 10 bases left between them. Germline-derived CDR1 and CDR2 are SGHRS and YFSETQ. The CDR3 has 13 amino acids. The CDR3 DNA reads as TGCGCCAGCAGCTTGGCAGGGGAACGTGGCTACACCTTC. Translation: CASSLAGERGYTF.

The rearrangement uses TRBV4-3 and TRBJ1-6; TRBD1 is a possible D gene (5 bases). Germline V gives CDR1 LGHNA, CDR2 YSLEER. This CDR3 comprises 16 residues. V was shortened by 2 bases and J by 5 bases, with 13 bases between the two germline ends. The CDR3 DNA is TGCGCCAGCAGCCAAAATGGGGCGGCTAATAATTCACCCCTCCACTTT. Its protein is CASSQNGAANNSPLHF.

The rearrangement links TRBV9 to TRBJ2-7; D is unclear. V was cut by 4 bases and J by 3 bases, with 14 bases left in between. The CDR3 spans 14 residues. Per the germline V gene, CDR1 is SGDLS and CDR2 is YYNGEE. The CDR3 nucleotides are TGTGCCAGCAGCCCCCCCGGAGTACTCTACGAGCAGTACTTC. Its protein product is CASSPPGVLYEQYF. Variable domain in full (rest from reference TRBV9 and TRBJ2-7): DSGVTQTPKHLITATGQRVTLRCSPRSGDLSVYWYQQSLDQGLQFLIQYYNGEERAKGNILERFSAQQFPDLHSELNLSSLELGDSALYFCASSPPGVLYEQYFGPGTRLTVT.

This chain joins TRBV5-6 and TRBJ2-3, with D uncertain. The CDR3 spans 13 residues. Germline CDR1 SGHDT, CDR2 YYEEEE. The V end was cut by 0 bases, the J end by 4 bases, with 6 bases between. The CDR3 protein is CASSLASSDTQYF. In nucleotides, the CDR3 is TGTGCCAGCAGCTTGGCCTCCTCAGATACGCAGTATTTT.

V gene TRBV6-2 or TRBV6-3 combines with J gene TRBJ2-7, with D unclear. The germline V gene encodes CDR1 MNHEY and CDR2 SVGEGT. The V and J ends lost 2 bases and 4 bases respectively, with 18 bases between them. The CDR3 loop spans 16 amino acids. The CDR3, as DNA: TGTGCCAGCAGTTACGTTGTATCCAGAATAAAATACGAGCAGTACTTC. It yields the protein CASSYVVSRIKYEQYF.

The chain couples TRBV30 to TRBJ1-1; perhaps TRBD1 as D (6 bases). This CDR3 has 12 amino acids. V lost 4 bases to trimming and J lost 7 bases, with 13 bases between them. Germline values: CDR1 GTSNPN, CDR2 SVGIG (reference sequence). CDR3 sequence: CAWNVGQIEAFF. The CDR3 DNA reads as TGTGCCTGGAACGTAGGACAGATTGAAGCTTTCTTT.

The chain links TRBV6-6 to TRBJ1-6, with 8 bases fitting TRBD1. Germline V gives CDR1 MNHNY, CDR2 SVGAGI (reference sequence). V shed 7 bases and J 1 base; nucleotides not matched to a gene: 3. The CDR3 runs 15 residues. In nucleotides, the CDR3 is TGTGCCAGCAAAACAGGGGGTTCCTATAATTCACCCCTCCACTTT. Translation: CASKTGGSYNSPLHF.

The CDR3 coding sequence is TGTGCCAGCAGCTTGGCGAGGGAAGATGAGCAGTTCTTC. It specifies CASSLAREDEQFF. V usage is TRBV7-3 and J usage is TRBJ2-1; tentatively, D is TRBD2 (5 bases). The V gene's germline CDR1 is SGHTA and CDR2 FQGTGA. V lost 3 bases to trimming and J lost 8 bases, with 11 bases between them. This CDR3 region has 13 residues.

This chain connects TRBV19 to TRBJ1-5; D ambiguous. This CDR3 is built from 17 residues. With 7 bases removed from V and 5 bases from J, the gap between germline ends came to 24 bases. CDR1 LNHDA and CDR2 SQIVND come from the germline V gene (reference sequence). CDR3 in amino acids: CASTITPMGGFYQPQHF. The CDR3 DNA reads as TGTGCCAGTACCATAACCCCGATGGGAGGCTTTTATCAGCCCCAGCATTTT.

This chain connects TRBV9 to TRBJ2-6; unclear D gene. The germline V gene has CDR1 SGDLS and CDR2 YYNGEE. With 0 bases removed from V and 2 bases from J, the gap between germline ends came to 6 bases. The CDR3 is 15 amino acids. The CDR3 sequence is CASSVGGAGANVLTF. In nucleotides, the CDR3 is TGTGCCAGCAGCGTAGGTGGAGCTGGGGCCAACGTCCTGACTTTC. The full variable domain, completed using reference TRBV9 and TRBJ2-6, is DSGVTQTPKHLITATGQRVTLRCSPRSGDLSVYWYQQSLDQGLQFLIQYYNGEERAKGNILERFSAQQFPDLHSELNLSSLELGDSALYFCASSVGGAGANVLTFGAGSRLTVL.

This rearrangement joins TRBV2 to TRBJ1-2; D remains ambiguous. The length of the CDR3 is 13 residues. V shed 1 base and J shed 4 bases, with 7 bases lying between them. Germline assignment: CDR1 SNHLY and CDR2 FYNNEI. The CDR3 DNA follows: TGTGCCAGCAGTGAAGGTACTTTCTATGGCTACACCTTC. Residues: CASSEGTFYGYTF.

The chain is built from TRBV28 and TRBJ1-3; D is perhaps TRBD1 (6 bases). This CDR3 has 16 residues. Germline loops: CDR1 MDHEN, CDR2 SYDVKM. V was trimmed by 4 bases and J by 0 bases, leaving 13 bases between them. DNA for the CDR3: TGTGCCAGCAGTTCGCCCGGACAGCGCTCTGGAAACACCATATATTTT. Translating gives CASSSPGQRSGNTIYF.

The chain is built from TRBV5-1 and TRBJ1-1, with 9 bases matching TRBD1. CDR3 length equals 16 residues. The V and J ends lost 0 bases and 4 bases, in that order; junction bases with no gene match: 7. Germline lookup yields CDR1 SGHRS and CDR2 YFSETQ. CDR3 nucleotides: TGCGCCAGCAGCTTGGCCCCTCCGGGACAGGGCACTGAAGCTTTCTTT. It codes for CASSLAPPGQGTEAFF.

The rearrangement joins TRBV28 to TRBJ1-3, with unresolved D. CDR1 and CDR2 (germline): MDHEN, SYDVKM. The V end was cut by 4 bases, the J end by 4 bases, with 20 bases between. The CDR3 sequence is 17 residues long. The CDR3: CASSSLGRGKAGNTIYF. The CDR3 DNA sequence: TGTGCCAGCAGTTCTCTAGGACGGGGAAAGGCCGGAAACACCATATATTTT.

This sequence joins TRBV7-2 and TRBJ1-1; D gene unclear. V lost 3 bases and J 6 bases, leaving 17 bases between the germline ends. Germline V lookup: CDR1 SGHTA, CDR2 FQGNSA. CDR3 length: 15 residues. CDR3 loop: CASSFGGRPDAEAFF. CDR3 bases: TGTGCCAGCAGCTTTGGAGGGCGGCCGGACGCTGAAGCTTTCTTT.

V usage is TRBV23-1 and J usage is TRBJ2-6, with 8 bases matching TRBD1. TRBV23-1 is an open reading frame whose function is uncertain. The V and J ends lost 4 bases and 2 bases, in that order; junction bases with no gene match: 10. CDR3 length: 18 amino acids. The chain's CDR3 is CASSLRDRPPAGANVLTF. CDR3 nucleotide sequence: TGCGCCAGCAGTCTCCGGGACAGGCCGCCCGCTGGGGCCAACGTCCTGACTTTC.

This chain joins TRBV7-8 and TRBJ1-2; D is unclear. The V gene lost 0 bases and the J gene lost 0 bases, with 11 bases spanning the gap. Germline CDR1 SGHVS, CDR2 FQNEAQ. CDR3 length: 16 amino acids. CDR3 sequence: CASSLAQAATNYGYTF. The CDR3 coding sequence is TGTGCCAGCAGCTTAGCGCAGGCAGCTACTAACTATGGCTACACCTTC. Supplemented by reference TRBV7-8 and TRBJ1-2, the full variable domain reads GAGVSQSPRYKVAKRGQDVALRCDPISGHVSLFWYQQALGQGPEFLTYFQNEAQLDKSGLPSDRFFAERPEGSVSTLKIQRTQQEDSAVYLCASSLAQAATNYGYTFGSGTRLTVV.

The chain is built from TRBV27 and TRBJ1-1, with D possibly matching TRBD1 (5 bases). This CDR3 has 13 residues. Trimming cost V 6 bases and J 8 bases, with 16 bases left between them. The germline CDR1 and CDR2 sequences are MNHEY and SMNVEV (reference sequence). Written as DNA, the CDR3 is TGTGCCAGCAGACCTATTAGGGGTTTAGAAGCTTTCTTT. Translated: CASRPIRGLEAFF.

The genes are TRBV19 and TRBJ1-1; a weak D match, TRBD1 (5 bases). The CDR3 is made up of 17 amino acids. The V gene lost 9 bases and the J gene lost 0 bases, with 23 bases spanning the gap. The germline CDR1 and CDR2 sequences are LNHDA and SQIVND (reference sequence). The CDR3 nucleotides read TGTGCCAGCAATCGGGGGAATTATGGAAATATGAACACTGAAGCTTTCTTT. It is translated as CASNRGNYGNMNTEAFF. Full variable domain (rest looked up from reference TRBV19 and TRBJ1-1): DGGITQSPKYLFRKEGQNVTLSCEQNLNHDAMYWYRQDPGQGLRLIYYSQIVNDFQKGDIAEGYSVSREKKESFPLTVTSAQKNPTAFYLCASNRGNYGNMNTEAFFGQGTRLTVV.